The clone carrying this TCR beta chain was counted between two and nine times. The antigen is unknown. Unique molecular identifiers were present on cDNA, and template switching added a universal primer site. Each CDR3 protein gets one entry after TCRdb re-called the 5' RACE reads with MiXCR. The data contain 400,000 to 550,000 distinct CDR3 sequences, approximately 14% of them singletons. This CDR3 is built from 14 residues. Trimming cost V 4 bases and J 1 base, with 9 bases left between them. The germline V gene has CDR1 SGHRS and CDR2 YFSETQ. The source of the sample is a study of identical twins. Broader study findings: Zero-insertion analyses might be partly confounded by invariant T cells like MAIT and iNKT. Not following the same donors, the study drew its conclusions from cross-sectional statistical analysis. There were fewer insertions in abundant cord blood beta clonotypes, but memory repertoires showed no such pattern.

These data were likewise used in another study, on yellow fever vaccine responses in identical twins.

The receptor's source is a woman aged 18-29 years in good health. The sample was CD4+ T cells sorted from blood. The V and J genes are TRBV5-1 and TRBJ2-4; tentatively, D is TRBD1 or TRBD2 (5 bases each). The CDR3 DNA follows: TGCGCCAGCAGCGTCGAGGGGGCCAAAAACATTCAGTACTTC. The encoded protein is CASSVEGAKNIQYF. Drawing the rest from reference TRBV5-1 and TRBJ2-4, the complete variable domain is KAGVTQTPRYLIKTRGQQVTLSCSPISGHRSVSWYQQTPGQGLQFLFEYFSETQRNKGNFPGRFSGRQFSNSRSEMNVSTLELGDSALYLCASSVEGAKNIQYFGAGTRLSVL.